A selection of T cell receptor beta chains follows, all from one sample in a study of shared clonotypes between healthy human individuals. Generated by immunoSEQ multiplex PCR, the TCRdb table keeps only in-frame clones and is missing some. The profile shows about 2 million clones, 85% to 95% of them singletons. Specimen: naive CD8+ T cells sorted from blood. These receptor sequences come from a man aged 18 to 29 in good health. The CDR3 runs from the conserved cysteine through the conserved F or W. D genes are given only for firm matches. Not every row has a clone size; where given, it reads once, few, many or a size class.

clone_size: once
v_call: TRBV18
j_call: TRBJ2-7
d_call: .
cdr3_aa: CASSDTGGRAYEQYF
cdr3_nt: TGTGCCAGCTCAGATACTGGGGGCAGAGCCTACGAGCAGTACTTC

clone_size: .
v_call: TRBV4-1
j_call: TRBJ2-7
d_call: .
cdr3_aa: CASSQLWGRLDEQYF
cdr3_nt: TGCGCCAGCAGCCAGCTTTGGGGGAGACTCGACGAGCAGTACTTC

clone_size: .
v_call: TRBV9
j_call: TRBJ1-1
d_call: TRBD1
cdr3_aa: CASSVTPGQGGAFF
cdr3_nt: TGTGCCAGCAGCGTAACACCGGGACAGGGAGGAGCTTTCTTT

clone_size: .
v_call: TRBV7-9
j_call: TRBJ2-1
d_call: TRBD1
cdr3_aa: CASSLTIGGDEQFF
cdr3_nt: TGTGCCAGCAGCCTTACGATAGGGGGCGATGAGCAGTTCTTC

clone_size: .
v_call: TRBV19
j_call: TRBJ2-3
d_call: TRBD2
cdr3_aa: CASSPSSGGRDTQYF
cdr3_nt: TGTGCCAGTAGTCCCTCTAGCGGGGGAAGAGATACGCAGTATTTT

clone_size: .
v_call: TRBV5-1
j_call: TRBJ2-7
d_call: .
cdr3_aa: CASSAGGLRTDSYEQYF
cdr3_nt: TGCGCCAGCAGCGCCGGGGGTTTGAGGACAGATTCCTACGAGCAGTACTTC

clone_size: .
v_call: TRBV21-1
j_call: TRBJ1-5
d_call: .
cdr3_aa: CASSKSWTGKLNQPQHF
cdr3_nt: TGTGCCAGCAGCAAATCCTGGACAGGGAAGCTCAATCAGCCCCAGCATTTT

clone_size: .
v_call: TRBV28
j_call: TRBJ2-2
d_call: .
cdr3_aa: CASTLSSTGELFF
cdr3_nt: TGTGCCAGCACTTTAAGCAGCACCGGGGAGCTGTTTTTT

clone_size: .
v_call: TRBV27
j_call: TRBJ2-1
d_call: .
cdr3_aa: CASSLSMGNEQFF
cdr3_nt: TGTGCCAGCAGTTTATCGATGGGTAATGAGCAGTTCTTC

clone_size: once
v_call: TRBV29-1
j_call: TRBJ1-4
d_call: TRBD1
cdr3_aa: CSVVEGAGEKLFF
cdr3_nt: TGCAGCGTTGTAGAGGGGGCGGGCGAAAAACTGTTTTTT

clone_size: .
v_call: TRBV27
j_call: TRBJ2-2
d_call: TRBD1
cdr3_aa: CASTWTGGTGELFF
cdr3_nt: TGTGCCAGCACCTGGACAGGGGGCACCGGGGAGCTGTTTTTT

clone_size: .
v_call: TRBV5-6
j_call: TRBJ2-1
d_call: TRBD1
cdr3_aa: CASSPRDRQNNEQFF
cdr3_nt: TGTGCCAGCAGCCCCCGGGACAGGCAAAACAATGAGCAGTTCTTC

clone_size: .
v_call: TRBV5-6
j_call: TRBJ2-7
d_call: .
cdr3_aa: CASSWGPYEQYF
cdr3_nt: TGTGCCAGCAGCTGGGGTCCCTACGAGCAGTACTTC

clone_size: .
v_call: TRBV5-6
j_call: TRBJ2-5
d_call: TRBD1
cdr3_aa: CASSFRYRQGLLQETQYF
cdr3_nt: TGTGCCAGCAGCTTCCGTTACCGACAGGGATTACTCCAAGAGACCCAGTACTTC

clone_size: few
v_call: TRBV21-1
j_call: TRBJ1-2
d_call: .
cdr3_aa: CASSIEVLGYTF
cdr3_nt: TGTGCCAGCAGCATTGAGGTACTCGGCTACACCTTC

clone_size: .
v_call: TRBV29-1
j_call: TRBJ2-3
d_call: TRBD2
cdr3_aa: CSVQISGGVLDTQYF
cdr3_nt: TGCAGCGTCCAAATTAGCGGGGGGGTTCTAGATACGCAGTATTTT

clone_size: .
v_call: TRBV12-5
j_call: TRBJ1-1
d_call: .
cdr3_aa: CASGFQGNTEAFF
cdr3_nt: TGTGCTAGTGGTTTCCAGGGGAACACTGAAGCTTTCTTT

clone_size: .
v_call: TRBV4-2
j_call: TRBJ2-7
d_call: .
cdr3_aa: CASSQEYDYEQYF
cdr3_nt: TGTGCCAGCAGCCAAGAATACGACTACGAGCAGTACTTC

clone_size: .
v_call: TRBV2
j_call: TRBJ1-4
d_call: .
cdr3_aa: CASSAGTIFQGGEKLFF
cdr3_nt: TGTGCCAGCAGTGCGGGGACAATCTTCCAGGGAGGTGAAAAACTGTTTTTT

clone_size: .
v_call: TRBV7-3
j_call: TRBJ2-1
d_call: TRBD1
cdr3_aa: CASREPGQGNNEQFF
cdr3_nt: TGTGCCAGCAGGGAGCCGGGACAGGGGAACAATGAGCAGTTCTTC

clone_size: .
v_call: TRBV2
j_call: TRBJ2-7
d_call: TRBD1
cdr3_aa: CASGGTGLNEQYF
cdr3_nt: TGTGCCAGCGGGGGGACAGGGCTTAACGAGCAGTACTTC

clone_size: once
v_call: TRBV29-1
j_call: TRBJ2-3
d_call: TRBD2
cdr3_aa: CSVHLSGGATDTQYF
cdr3_nt: TGCAGCGTTCACCTTAGCGGGGGGGCCACAGATACGCAGTATTTT

clone_size: .
v_call: TRBV5-6
j_call: TRBJ2-7
d_call: TRBD1
cdr3_aa: CASSLAPGQGPYEQYF
cdr3_nt: TGTGCCAGCAGCTTGGCCCCCGGACAGGGACCTTACGAGCAGTACTTC

clone_size: once
v_call: TRBV10-3
j_call: TRBJ2-2
d_call: .
cdr3_aa: CAISNLNTGELFF
cdr3_nt: TGTGCCATCTCTAACCTGAACACCGGGGAGCTGTTTTTT

clone_size: .
v_call: TRBV27
j_call: TRBJ1-5
d_call: TRBD1
cdr3_aa: CASSLGQGAYQPQHF
cdr3_nt: TGTGCCAGCAGTTTAGGACAGGGGGCCTATCAGCCCCAGCATTTT

clone_size: .
v_call: TRBV5-1
j_call: TRBJ1-1
d_call: .
cdr3_aa: CASSLGTVPEAFF
cdr3_nt: TGCGCCAGCAGCTTGGGGACAGTTCCAGAAGCTTTCTTT

clone_size: .
v_call: TRBV30
j_call: TRBJ2-7
d_call: TRBD2
cdr3_aa: CAWTQRDSYEQYF
cdr3_nt: TGTGCCTGGACCCAGCGGGATTCCTACGAGCAGTACTTC

clone_size: .
v_call: TRBV25-1
j_call: TRBJ1-1
d_call: .
cdr3_aa: CASSEYQGMNTEAFF
cdr3_nt: TGTGCCAGCAGTGAATATCAGGGGATGAACACTGAAGCTTTCTTT

clone_size: .
v_call: TRBV7-9
j_call: TRBJ1-1
d_call: .
cdr3_aa: CASSLTVDKTEAFF
cdr3_nt: TGTGCCAGCAGCCTTACCGTGGACAAGACTGAAGCTTTCTTT